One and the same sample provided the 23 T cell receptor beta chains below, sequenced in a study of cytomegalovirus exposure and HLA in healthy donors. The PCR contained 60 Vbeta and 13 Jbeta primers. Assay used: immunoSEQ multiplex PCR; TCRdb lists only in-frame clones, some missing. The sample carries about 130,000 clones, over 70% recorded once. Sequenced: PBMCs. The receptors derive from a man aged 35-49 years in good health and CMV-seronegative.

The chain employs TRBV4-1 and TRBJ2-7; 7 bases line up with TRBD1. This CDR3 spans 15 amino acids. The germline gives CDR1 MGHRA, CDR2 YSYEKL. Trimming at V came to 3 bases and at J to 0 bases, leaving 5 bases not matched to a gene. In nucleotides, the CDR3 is TGCGCCAGCAGCCACCCGGGACAGAGCTCCTACGAGCAGTACTTC. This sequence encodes CASSHPGQSSYEQYF.

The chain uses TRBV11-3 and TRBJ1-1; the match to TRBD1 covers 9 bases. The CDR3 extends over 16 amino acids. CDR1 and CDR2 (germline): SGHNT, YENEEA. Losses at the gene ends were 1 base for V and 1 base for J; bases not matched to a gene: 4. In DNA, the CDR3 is TGTGCCAGCAGCTTAGGGGGACAGGGAGGGAACACTGAAGCTTTCTTT. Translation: CASSLGGQGGNTEAFF.

CDR3 loop: CASSQDLGGQGAYGYTF. The CDR3 bases are TGTGCCAGCAGCCAAGACCTGGGGGGACAGGGTGCCTATGGCTACACCTTC. V usage is TRBV4-2 and J usage is TRBJ1-2; TRBD1 matches 9 bases. CDR1 LGHNA and CDR2 YNFKEQ come from the germline V gene. The CDR3 has 17 amino acids. The J segment lost 4 bases and the V segment lost 0 bases, leaving 9 bases of the junction unmatched.

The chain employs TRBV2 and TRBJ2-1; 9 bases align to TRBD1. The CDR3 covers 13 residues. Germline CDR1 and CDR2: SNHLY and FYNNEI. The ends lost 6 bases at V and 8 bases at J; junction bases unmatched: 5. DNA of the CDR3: TGTGCCAGCAGGTGGACAGGGGATCATGAGCAGTTCTTC. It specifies CASRWTGDHEQFF.

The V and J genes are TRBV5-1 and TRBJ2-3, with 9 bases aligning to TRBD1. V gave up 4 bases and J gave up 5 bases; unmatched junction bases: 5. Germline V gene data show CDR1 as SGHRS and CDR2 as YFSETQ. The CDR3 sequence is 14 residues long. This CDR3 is CASSPGQGQDTQYF. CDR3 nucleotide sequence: TGCGCCAGCAGCCCTGGACAGGGGCAAGATACGCAGTATTTT. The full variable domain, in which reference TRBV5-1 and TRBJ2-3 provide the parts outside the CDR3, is KAGVTQTPRYLIKTRGQQVTLSCSPISGHRSVSWYQQTPGQGLQFLFEYFSETQRNKGNFPGRFSGRQFSNSRSEMNVSTLELGDSALYLCASSPGQGQDTQYFGPGTRLTVL.

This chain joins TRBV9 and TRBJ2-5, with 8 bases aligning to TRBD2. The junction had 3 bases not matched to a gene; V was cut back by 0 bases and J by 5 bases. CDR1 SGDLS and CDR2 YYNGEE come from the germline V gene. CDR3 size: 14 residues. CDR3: CASSVVGGRETQYF. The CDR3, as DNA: TGTGCCAGCAGCGTAGTAGGCGGGAGGGAGACCCAGTACTTC.

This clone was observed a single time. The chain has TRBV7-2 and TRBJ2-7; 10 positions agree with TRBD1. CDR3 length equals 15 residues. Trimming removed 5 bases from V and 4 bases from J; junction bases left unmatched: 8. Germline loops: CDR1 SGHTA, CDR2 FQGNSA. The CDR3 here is CASSRRDRGGYEQYF. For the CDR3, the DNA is TGTGCCAGCAGCCGCCGGGACAGGGGAGGGTACGAGCAGTACTTC.

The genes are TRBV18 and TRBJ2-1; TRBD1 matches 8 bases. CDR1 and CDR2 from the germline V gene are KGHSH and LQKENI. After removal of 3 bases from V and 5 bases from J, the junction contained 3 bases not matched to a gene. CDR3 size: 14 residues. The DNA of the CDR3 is TGTGCCAGCTCACCCTCGGACAGGGACAATGAGCAGTTCTTC. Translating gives CASSPSDRDNEQFF.

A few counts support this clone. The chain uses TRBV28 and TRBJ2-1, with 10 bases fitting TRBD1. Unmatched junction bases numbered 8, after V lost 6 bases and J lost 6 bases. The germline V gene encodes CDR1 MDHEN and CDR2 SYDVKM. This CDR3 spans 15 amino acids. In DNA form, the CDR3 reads TGTGCCAGCAGCCAATCGGGACAGGGGTTCAATGAGCAGTTCTTC. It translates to CASSQSGQGFNEQFF.

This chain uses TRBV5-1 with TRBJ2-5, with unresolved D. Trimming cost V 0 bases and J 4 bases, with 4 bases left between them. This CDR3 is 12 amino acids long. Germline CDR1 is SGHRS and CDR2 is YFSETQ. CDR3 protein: CASSLDRETQYF. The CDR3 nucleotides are TGCGCCAGCAGCTTGGATCGAGAGACCCAGTACTTC.

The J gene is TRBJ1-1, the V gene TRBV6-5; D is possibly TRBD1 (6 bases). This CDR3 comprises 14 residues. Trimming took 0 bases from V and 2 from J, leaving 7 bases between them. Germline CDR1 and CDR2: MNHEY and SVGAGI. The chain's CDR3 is CASSYSTGNTEAFF. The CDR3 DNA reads TGTGCCAGCAGTTACTCGACAGGAAACACTGAAGCTTTCTTT.

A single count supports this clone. The DNA for the CDR3 is TGTGCCAGTAGTATAGCCGGGACAGGGGCTAGTTTCCCACAAGAGACCCAGTACTTC. Amino acid sequence: CASSIAGTGASFPQETQYF. The chain carries TRBV19 and TRBJ2-5; 10 nucleotides align to TRBD1. The CDR3 consists of 19 residues. The germline V gene has CDR1 LNHDA and CDR2 SQIVND (reference sequence). V trimming: 1 base; J trimming: 2 bases; junction bases outside the gene matches: 13.

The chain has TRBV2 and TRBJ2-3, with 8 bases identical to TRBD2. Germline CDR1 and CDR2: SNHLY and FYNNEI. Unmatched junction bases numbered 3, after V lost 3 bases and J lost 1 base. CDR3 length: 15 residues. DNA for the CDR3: TGTGCCAGCAGTGATAGCGGGACCGGCACAGATACGCAGTATTTT. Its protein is CASSDSGTGTDTQYF.

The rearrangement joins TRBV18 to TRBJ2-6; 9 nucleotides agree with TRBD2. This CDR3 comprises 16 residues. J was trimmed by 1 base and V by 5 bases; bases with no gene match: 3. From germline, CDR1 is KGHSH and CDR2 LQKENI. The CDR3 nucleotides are TGTGCCAGCTCATGGAGCGGGGGGTCTGGGGCCAACGTCCTGACTTTC. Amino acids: CASSWSGGSGANVLTF.

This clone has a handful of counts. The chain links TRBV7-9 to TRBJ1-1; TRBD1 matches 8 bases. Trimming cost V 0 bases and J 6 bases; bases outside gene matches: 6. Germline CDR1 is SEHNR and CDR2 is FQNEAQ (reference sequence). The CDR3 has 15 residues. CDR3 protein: CASSLAQGALPEAFF. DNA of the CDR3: TGTGCCAGCAGCTTAGCGCAGGGGGCGCTTCCTGAAGCTTTCTTT.

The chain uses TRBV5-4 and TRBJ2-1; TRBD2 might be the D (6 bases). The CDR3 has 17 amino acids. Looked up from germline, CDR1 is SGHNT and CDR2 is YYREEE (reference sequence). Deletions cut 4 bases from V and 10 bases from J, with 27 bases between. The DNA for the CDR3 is TGTGCCAGCAGCCACGGTTCCGGCGGGACGACAATGGTGGAGCAGTTCTTC. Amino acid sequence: CASSHGSGGTTMVEQFF.

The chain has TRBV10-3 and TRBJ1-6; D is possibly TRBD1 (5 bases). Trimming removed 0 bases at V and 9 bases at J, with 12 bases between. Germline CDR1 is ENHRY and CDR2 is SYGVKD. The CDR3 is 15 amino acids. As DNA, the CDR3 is TGTGCCATCAGTGAGTCGAAGACAGTCCTTTCACCCCTCCACTTT. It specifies CAISESKTVLSPLHF.

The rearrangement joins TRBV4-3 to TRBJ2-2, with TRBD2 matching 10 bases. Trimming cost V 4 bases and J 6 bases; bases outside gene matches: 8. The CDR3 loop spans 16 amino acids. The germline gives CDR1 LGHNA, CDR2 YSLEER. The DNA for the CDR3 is TGCGCCAGCAGCCCCGAGGGTAGCGGGAGGCCCGGGGAGCTGTTTTTT. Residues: CASSPEGSGRPGELFF.

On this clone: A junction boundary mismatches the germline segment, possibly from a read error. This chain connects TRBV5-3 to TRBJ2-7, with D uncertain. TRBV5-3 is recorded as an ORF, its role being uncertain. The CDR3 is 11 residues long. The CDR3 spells CARSLVSRLHF. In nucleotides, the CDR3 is TGTGCCAGAAGCTTGGTCTCACGGTTGCACTTC.

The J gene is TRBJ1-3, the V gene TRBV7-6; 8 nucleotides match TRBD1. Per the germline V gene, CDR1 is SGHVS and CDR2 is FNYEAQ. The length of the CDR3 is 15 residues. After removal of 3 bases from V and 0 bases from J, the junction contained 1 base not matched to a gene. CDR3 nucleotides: TGTGCCAGCAGCTTTACAGGGGGCTCTGGAAACACCATATATTTT. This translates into CASSFTGGSGNTIYF.

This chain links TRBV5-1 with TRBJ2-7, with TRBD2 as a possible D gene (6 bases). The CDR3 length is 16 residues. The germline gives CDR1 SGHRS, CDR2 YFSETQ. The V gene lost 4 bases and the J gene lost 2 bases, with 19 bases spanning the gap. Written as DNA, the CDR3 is TGCGCCAGCAGCGCGACTCCTGGGGGGAGTACCTACGAGCAGTACTTC. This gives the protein CASSATPGGSTYEQYF.

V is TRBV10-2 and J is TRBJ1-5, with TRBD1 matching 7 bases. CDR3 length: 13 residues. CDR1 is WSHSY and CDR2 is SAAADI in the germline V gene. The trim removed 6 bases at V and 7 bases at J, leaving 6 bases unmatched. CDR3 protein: CASSLDRDQPQHF. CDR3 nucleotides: TGCGCCAGCAGCCTCGACAGGGACCAGCCCCAGCATTTT.

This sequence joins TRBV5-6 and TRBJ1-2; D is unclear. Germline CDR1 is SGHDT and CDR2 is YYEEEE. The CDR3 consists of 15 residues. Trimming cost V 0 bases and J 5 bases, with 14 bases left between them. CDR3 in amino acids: CASSLGPGSPYGYTF. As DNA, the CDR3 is TGTGCCAGCAGCTTGGGTCCGGGGAGCCCTTATGGCTACACCTTC.